This TCR beta chain was retrieved from a study of TIL therapy for anti-PD-1-resistant metastatic lung cancer (dated by TCRdb to about 2021). As for the study more broadly: Among the enrolled patients, the median age was approximately 56 years (range about 35-85), and the median tumor PD-L1 proportion score was 5.5% to 6.5%. Across the cohort, whole-exome sequencing showed a median non-synonymous tumor mutation burden of more than 1.3 mutations per megabase. T cell receptor beta sequencing of tumor and peripheral blood was used to follow clonotypes across the tumor, the expanded TIL product and serial blood samples. Most of the cohort had lung adenocarcinoma, including four EGFR-mutant tumors and two ALK-rearranged tumors, and half of the patients were either current or former smokers.

The immunoSEQ v3 hsTCRB kit was used to amplify TCR beta CDR3 regions from genomic DNA through bias-controlled multiplex PCR. TCR libraries were sequenced on an Illumina NextSeq 500 to 1.5 million to 2 million read pairs for survey level or about 5-6 million for deep level. On the study's bioinformatics: V, D and J genes were assigned, non-productive sequences were removed, and clonality was reported by immunoSEQ Analyzer software. Repertoires were compared by productive Simpson clonality and by the Morisita overlap index of productive TRB rearrangements between infused TIL and blood. As stored in TCRdb, this immuneACCESS dataset retains in-frame rearrangements with V and J assigned. A fraction of the clones does not appear; measured against another copy, unresolved V genes explain less than half of the discrepancy, and the remainder lacks a known reason. That table furnishes V, J and clone size, whereas the DNA furnished D and trimming. A total of a few thousand clones appear in this sample, approximately 73% of them only once. 15% to 20% of the sample is taken by the ten largest.

The investigation overall reported the following: The cohort was highly selected, with more treatment-naive, never-smoker and oncogene-addicted patients than typical, limiting generalizability. Compared with baseline intratumoral T cells, expanded TIL cultures were more clonal and less diverse (median clonality approximately 6% vs 31%, p < 0.0001). Clonal turnover during TIL culture was high, and many clones enriched in the product were not detected in the baseline tumor, suggesting clonal contraction instead of faithful expansion. The study protocol defined all tumor marker inferences as exploratory.

Explained via the paper, the time point label denotes: pre-treatment sample, taken before nivolumab and TIL therapy. Excised metastases, mostly pleural nodules or supraclavicular lymph nodes, were used as baseline tumor samples and were taken from the same resection from which TIL were grown. Before any PD-1/PD-L1 blockade was given, tumors were harvested, nivolumab was then administered, and patients who progressed went on to receive lymphodepletion, an infusion of expanded TIL, and IL-2. Between October 2017 and 2020, a dual-center phase I trial enrolled adults who had stage 4 NSCLC. The samples were obtained from a phase I trial that was single-arm and open-label and tested tumor-infiltrating lymphocyte therapy combined with nivolumab in advanced non-small cell lung cancer. Portions of each resected tumor were snap-frozen in liquid nitrogen and stored at -80 °C. Tumor regions of interest were selected on H&E sections by laser-capture macrodissection, were pulverized into 15 mg aliquots, and were extracted with Qiagen Allprep kits.

Trimming at the junction amounts to 5 bases on V and 2 bases on J, and the germline ends lie 13 bases apart. Counted from cysteine to phenylalanine, this CDR3 has 15 amino acids. Only the CDR3 part of the read is kept: 45 bases, read in frame from the first base. CDR1 and CDR2, looked up from the germline V gene, are SGHTA and FQGNSA. This clone was found a few times. Its antigen is still unknown. Per-nucleotide qualities are absent, and no much larger clonotype sits a single base away. The sample in question was tumor tissue, obtained at baseline. The source of this sequence is a person aged 25 to 85 with non-small cell lung cancer. Some clones in this sample may be carry-over from other donors' samples. The rearrangement combines TRBV7-2 with TRBJ2-1; the D gene is not confidently resolved. The CDR3 has the sequence CASSPEVGTYNEQFF. The bases read TGTGCCAGCAGCCCCGAGGTTGGGACCTACAATGAGCAGTTCTTC.